This T cell receptor beta chain emerged from a study of spatial heterogeneity in lung cancer. Study overall: Consistently, beta-chain sequences turned up in larger numbers than alpha-chain sequences did.

A unique molecular identifier was attached to every TCR cDNA molecule. MiXCR was run by TCRdb on the 5' RACE reads, yielding one entry per CDR3 protein. The data show over 9,500 distinct CDR3 sequences, around 3.9% seen once. This clonotype was counted many times. This beta chain is an off-target read within a library intended for alpha chains, so its frequency means little. Time point in this sample: sample taken at primary tumor resection. Researchers sequenced whole RNA taken from tumor, nontumor lung or frozen PBMC without sorting. The donors comprised approximately 75 untreated early-stage non-small cell lung cancer patients. This CDR3 spans 13 amino acids. The germline V gene encodes CDR1 ENHRY and CDR2 SYGVKD. V was cut by 1 base and J by 0 bases, with 4 bases left in between.

The chain employs TRBV10-3 and TRBJ2-7; no clear D gene. Sequenced here: normal lung tissue next to the tumor, sampled at surgery. The clonotype was recovered from a male donor with early-stage non-small cell lung cancer. This CDR3 reads CAISELSSYEQYF. The CDR3 region has the DNA TGTGCCATCAGTGAGTTGAGCTCCTACGAGCAGTACTTC.